This T cell receptor beta chain was profiled in a study of vaccination effects on CD4 cells after COVID-19. Whole-study findings and limits: Clones that were induced by infection or by vaccine showed marked contraction late after vaccination.

Viral peptide pool expansion of antigen-specific CD4+ T cells preceded sequencing in the ViraFEST assay. With nine to eleven days of culture completed, CD4+ T cells were isolated. Two-dose vaccination with either BNT162b2 or mRNA-1273 was given to the participants. On day 3 and again on day 7, half the medium was replaced with IL-2 medium. CDR3 size: 14 residues. V was clipped by 0 bases and J by 4 bases, with 9 bases between them. Per germline, CDR1 SGDLS and CDR2 YYNGEE. Method: immunoSEQ multiplex PCR; TCRdb's copy keeps in-frame clones and lacks some. Here the sample spans roughly 15,000 clones, around 70% being singletons. Details on this clone: Its matching antigen is unknown.

The receptor was isolated from a human donor who received a COVID-19 vaccine. The sample here was CD4+ T cells from PBMCs cultured with SARS-CoV-2 spike peptides, taken after COVID-19 vaccination. This rearrangement joins TRBV9 to TRBJ2-3; D possibly corresponds to TRBD1 (5 bases). CDR3 bases: TGTGCCAGCAGCGTAGGAGCAGGGTCAGATACGCAGTATTTT. Amino acid sequence: CASSVGAGSDTQYF. Looking up the rest from reference TRBV9 and TRBJ2-3 gives the full variable domain: DSGVTQTPKHLITATGQRVTLRCSPRSGDLSVYWYQQSLDQGLQFLIQYYNGEERAKGNILERFSAQQFPDLHSELNLSSLELGDSALYFCASSVGAGSDTQYFGPGTRLTVL.